Here is one T cell receptor (beta chain) with its context. Germline assignment: CDR1 PRHDT and CDR2 FYEKMQ (reference sequence). CDR3 length: 18 residues. Losses at the gene ends were 1 base for V and 2 bases for J; bases not matched to a gene: 14. The entry originates in a study of blood T cell repertoires in COVID-19. Study summary: The United States, Italy and Spain provided the acute and convalescent COVID-19 samples. In each case, the material was cDNA or gDNA derived from T cells, B-cell-depleted T cells, or PBMCs.

In the original workflow: The authors estimated nucleated cell counts from reference gene primer amplification. Some clones are missing from TCRdb's copy, which holds only in-frame ones; the method was immunoSEQ multiplex PCR. V and J calls and clone size are as listed in that table; D and trimming were resolved from the DNA. Among 45,000 or so clones, approximately 85% were seen once, and the ten largest hold roughly a third. This clonotype was sampled from a woman of 80 years or more with acute or convalescent COVID-19. The chain joins TRBV13 to TRBJ2-7, with TRBD2 identical over 7 bases. The sample taken for sequencing was peripheral blood. The CDR3 DNA reads as TGTGCCAGCAGCTTAGCCCCTGAGAGTCCGCGGGAGACCTACGAGCAGTACTTC. As protein: CASSLAPESPRETYEQYF.